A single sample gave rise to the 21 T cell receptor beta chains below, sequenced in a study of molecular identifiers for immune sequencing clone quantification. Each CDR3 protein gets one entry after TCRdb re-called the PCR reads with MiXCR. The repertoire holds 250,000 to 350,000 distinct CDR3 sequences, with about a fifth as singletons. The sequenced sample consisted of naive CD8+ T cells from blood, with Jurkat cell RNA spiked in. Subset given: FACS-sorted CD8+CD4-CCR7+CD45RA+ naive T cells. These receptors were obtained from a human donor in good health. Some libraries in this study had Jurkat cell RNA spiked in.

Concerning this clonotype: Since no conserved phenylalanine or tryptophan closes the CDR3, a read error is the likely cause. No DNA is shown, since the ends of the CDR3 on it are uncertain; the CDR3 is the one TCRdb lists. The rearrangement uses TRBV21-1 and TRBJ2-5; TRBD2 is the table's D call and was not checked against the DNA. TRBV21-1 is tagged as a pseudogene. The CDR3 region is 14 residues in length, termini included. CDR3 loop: CASSDSSSSPAGGS.

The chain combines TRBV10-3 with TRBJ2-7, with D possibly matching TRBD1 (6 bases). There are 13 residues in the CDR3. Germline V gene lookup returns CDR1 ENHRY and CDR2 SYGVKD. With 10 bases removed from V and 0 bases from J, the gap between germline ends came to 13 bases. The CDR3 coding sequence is TGTGCCACCCGGGACACGACCTCCTACGAGCAGTACTTC. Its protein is CATRDTTSYEQYF.

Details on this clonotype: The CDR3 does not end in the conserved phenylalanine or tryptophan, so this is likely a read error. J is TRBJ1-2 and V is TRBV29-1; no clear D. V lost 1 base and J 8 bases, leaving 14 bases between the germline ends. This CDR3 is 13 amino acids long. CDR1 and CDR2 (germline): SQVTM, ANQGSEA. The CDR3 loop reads CSVEASAVKGYTL. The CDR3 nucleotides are TGCAGCGTTGAAGCATCGGCAGTTAAGGGCTACACCCTC.

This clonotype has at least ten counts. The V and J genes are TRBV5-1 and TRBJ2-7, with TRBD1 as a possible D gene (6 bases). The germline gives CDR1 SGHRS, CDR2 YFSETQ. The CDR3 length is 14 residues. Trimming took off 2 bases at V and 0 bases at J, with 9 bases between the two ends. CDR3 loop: CASSFWDTSYEQYF. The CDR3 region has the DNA TGCGCCAGCAGCTTCTGGGACACCTCCTACGAGCAGTACTTC.

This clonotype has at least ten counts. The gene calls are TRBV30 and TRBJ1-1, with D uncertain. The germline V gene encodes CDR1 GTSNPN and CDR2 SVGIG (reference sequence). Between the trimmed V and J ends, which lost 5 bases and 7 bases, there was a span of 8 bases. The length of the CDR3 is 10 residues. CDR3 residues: CAWGRVEAFF. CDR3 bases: TGTGCCTGGGGCCGGGTTGAAGCTTTCTTT.

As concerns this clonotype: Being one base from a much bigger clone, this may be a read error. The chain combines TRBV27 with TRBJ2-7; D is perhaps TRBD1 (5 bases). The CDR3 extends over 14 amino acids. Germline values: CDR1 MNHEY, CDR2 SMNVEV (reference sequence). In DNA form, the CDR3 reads TGTGCCAGCGGTTTGAAGGGGTCAACTTACGAGCAGTACTTC. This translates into CASGLKGSTYEQYF.

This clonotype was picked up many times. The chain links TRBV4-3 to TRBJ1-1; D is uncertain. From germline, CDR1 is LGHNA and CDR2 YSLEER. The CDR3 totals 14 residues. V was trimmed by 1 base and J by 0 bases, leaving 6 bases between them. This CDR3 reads CASSQATMNTEAFF. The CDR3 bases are TGCGCCAGCAGCCAAGCCACCATGAACACTGAAGCTTTCTTT.

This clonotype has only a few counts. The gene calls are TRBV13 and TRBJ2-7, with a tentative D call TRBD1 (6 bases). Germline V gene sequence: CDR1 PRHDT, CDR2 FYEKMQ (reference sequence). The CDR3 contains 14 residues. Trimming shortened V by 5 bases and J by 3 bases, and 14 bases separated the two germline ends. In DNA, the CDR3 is TGTGCCAGCAGCACCCGACAGGATAACTACGAGCAGTACTTC. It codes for CASSTRQDNYEQYF.

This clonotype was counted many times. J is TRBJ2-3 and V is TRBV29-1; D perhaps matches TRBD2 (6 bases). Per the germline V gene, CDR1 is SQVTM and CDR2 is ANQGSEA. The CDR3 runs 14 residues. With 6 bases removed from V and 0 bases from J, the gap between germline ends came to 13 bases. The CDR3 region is CSVSGRRSTDTQYF. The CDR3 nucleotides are TGCAGCGTGAGTGGGAGGAGAAGCACAGATACGCAGTATTTT.

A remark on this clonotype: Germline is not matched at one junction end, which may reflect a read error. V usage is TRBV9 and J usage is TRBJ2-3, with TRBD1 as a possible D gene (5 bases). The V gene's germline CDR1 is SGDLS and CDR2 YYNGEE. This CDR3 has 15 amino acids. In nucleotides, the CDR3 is TGTGTCAGCAGCGTATATGGGGCTGGTGCAGATACGCAGTATTTT. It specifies CVSSVYGAGADTQYF.

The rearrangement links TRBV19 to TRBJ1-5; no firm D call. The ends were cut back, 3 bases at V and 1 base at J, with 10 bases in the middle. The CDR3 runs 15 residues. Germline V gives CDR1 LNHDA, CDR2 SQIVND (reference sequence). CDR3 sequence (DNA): TGTGCCAGTAGTATTTCGGTGGGCAGCAATCAGCCCCAGCATTTT. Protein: CASSISVGSNQPQHF.

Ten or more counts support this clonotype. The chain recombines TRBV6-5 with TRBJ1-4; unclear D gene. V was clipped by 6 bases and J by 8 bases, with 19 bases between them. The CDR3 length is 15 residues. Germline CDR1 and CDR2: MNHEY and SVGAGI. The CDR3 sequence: CASSPFEGIMEKLFF. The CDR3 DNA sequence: TGTGCCAGCAGCCCTTTTGAGGGCATAATGGAAAAACTGTTTTTT.

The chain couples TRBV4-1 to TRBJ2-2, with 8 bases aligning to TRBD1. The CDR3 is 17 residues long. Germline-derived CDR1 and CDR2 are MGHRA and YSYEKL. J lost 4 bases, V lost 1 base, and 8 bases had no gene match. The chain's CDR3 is CASSQAIGQGATGELFF. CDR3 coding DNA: TGCGCCAGCAGCCAAGCGATAGGACAGGGTGCCACCGGGGAGCTGTTTTTT.

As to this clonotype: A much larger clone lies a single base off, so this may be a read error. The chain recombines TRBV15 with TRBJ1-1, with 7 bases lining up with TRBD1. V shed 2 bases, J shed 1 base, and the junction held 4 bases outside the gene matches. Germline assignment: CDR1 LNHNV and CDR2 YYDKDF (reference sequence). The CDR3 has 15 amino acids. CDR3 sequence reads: CATSRYRGGNTEAFF. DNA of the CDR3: TGTGCCACCAGCAGATACAGGGGAGGGAACACTGAAGCTTTCTTT.

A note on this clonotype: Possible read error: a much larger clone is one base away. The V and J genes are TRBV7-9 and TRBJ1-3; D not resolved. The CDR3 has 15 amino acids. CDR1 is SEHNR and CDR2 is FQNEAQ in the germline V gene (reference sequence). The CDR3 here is CVSTDTRLSGNTIYF. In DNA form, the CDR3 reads TGTGTCAGCACCGACACCAGACTCTCTGGAAACACCATATATTTT.

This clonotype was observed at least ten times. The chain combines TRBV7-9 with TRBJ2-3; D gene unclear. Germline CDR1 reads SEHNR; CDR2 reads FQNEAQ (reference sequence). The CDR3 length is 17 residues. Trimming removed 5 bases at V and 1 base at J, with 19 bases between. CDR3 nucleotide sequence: TGTGCCAGCAGCGCCGACCGGGCCCTCGGCGGCACAGATACGCAGTATTTT. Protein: CASSADRALGGTDTQYF.

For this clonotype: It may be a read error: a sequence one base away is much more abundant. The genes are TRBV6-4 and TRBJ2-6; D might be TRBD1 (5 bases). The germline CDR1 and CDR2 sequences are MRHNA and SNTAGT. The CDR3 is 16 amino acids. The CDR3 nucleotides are TGTGCCAGCAGTGACGTTGGCGGCCCTGGGGCCACCGTCCTGACTTTC. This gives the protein CASSDVGGPGATVLTF.

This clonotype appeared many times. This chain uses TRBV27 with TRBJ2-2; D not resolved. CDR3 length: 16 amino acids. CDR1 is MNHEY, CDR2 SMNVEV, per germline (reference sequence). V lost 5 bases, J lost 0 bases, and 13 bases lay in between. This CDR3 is CASSTSRLSNTGELFF. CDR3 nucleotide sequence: TGTGCCAGCAGTACCTCCAGGCTCTCGAACACCGGGGAGCTGTTTTTT.

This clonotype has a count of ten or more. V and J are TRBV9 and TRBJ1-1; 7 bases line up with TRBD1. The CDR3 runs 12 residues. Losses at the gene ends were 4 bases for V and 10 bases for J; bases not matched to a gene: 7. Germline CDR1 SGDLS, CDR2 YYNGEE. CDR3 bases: TGTGCCAGCAGCCCAGGGGGGTACGGAGCTTTCTTT. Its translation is CASSPGGYGAFF.

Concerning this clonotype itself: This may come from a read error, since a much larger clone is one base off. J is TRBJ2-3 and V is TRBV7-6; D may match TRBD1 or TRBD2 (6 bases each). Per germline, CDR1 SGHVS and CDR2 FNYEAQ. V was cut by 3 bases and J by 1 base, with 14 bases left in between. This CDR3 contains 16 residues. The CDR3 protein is CASSFPKGGGTDTQYF. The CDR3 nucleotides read TGTGCCAGCAGCTTCCCGAAGGGGGGCGGCACAGATACGCAGTATTTT.

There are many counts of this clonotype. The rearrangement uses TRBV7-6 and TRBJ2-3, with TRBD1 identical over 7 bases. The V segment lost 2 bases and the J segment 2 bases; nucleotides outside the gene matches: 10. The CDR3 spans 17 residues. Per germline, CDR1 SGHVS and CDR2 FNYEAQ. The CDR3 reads CASSLQGTDPITDTQYF. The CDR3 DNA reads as TGTGCCAGCAGCTTACAAGGGACAGACCCCATCACAGATACGCAGTATTTT. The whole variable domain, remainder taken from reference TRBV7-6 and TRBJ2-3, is GAGVSQSPRYKVTKRGQDVALRCDPISGHVSLYWYRQALGQGPEFLTYFNYEAQQDKSGLPNDRFSAERPEGSISTLTIQRTEQRDSAMYRCASSLQGTDPITDTQYFGPGTRLTVL.